The sample holds a few counts of the clone carrying this T cell receptor (beta chain). Antigen: not known. This entry is derived from a study of T-cell memory formation after mild COVID-19. On the study more broadly: There were largely donor-specific TCR clusters. Notes on the study in general: The study found contracting CD4+ clones mainly in CM and EM and contracting CD8+ clones in EMRA. Prior to infection, memory already included some responding clones, suggesting cross-reactive memory joined.

The junction had 6 bases not matched to a gene; V was cut back by 5 bases and J by 6 bases. CDR1 LNHDA and CDR2 SQIVND come from the germline V gene (reference sequence). The CDR3 runs to 15 residues. Using its own MiXCR run on the 5' RACE reads, TCRdb lists one record per CDR3 protein. The table lists about 240,000 distinct CDR3 sequences, roughly a tenth of them singletons. The gene calls are TRBV19 and TRBJ1-5; 11 nucleotides match TRBD1. This receptor was obtained from a man aged 18 to 29 who had mild COVID-19 (a few samples of this study predate the infection). Cell type and time point are not known. Sequences were obtained from PBMCs or a T cell subset sorted from them (not recorded which). The CDR3 nucleotides are TGTGCCAGTAGTCTCCGGACAGGGGGCGGTCAGCCCCAGCATTTT. This translates into CASSLRTGGGQPQHF.